Here is one TCR beta chain with its context. The antigen is unknown. Repertoires were generated with immunoSEQ multiplex PCR, while TCRdb's copy carries only in-frame clones and drops some. The sample lists tens of thousands of clones, roughly 71% occurring once. The CDR3 totals 13 residues. Germline-derived CDR1 and CDR2 are PRHDT and FYEKMQ (reference sequence). V lost 4 bases, J lost 2 bases, and 7 bases lay in between. These data belong to a study of T cell clones after liver transplantation. Overall study: Graft-donor-reactive sequences were compared with third-party-reactive TCRbeta sequences from pre-transplant mixed lymphocyte reactions. Three of the eight recipients were HCV-positive; the rest had non-autoimmune, non-viral transplant indications. Without induction therapy, subjects received standard immunosuppression until 12-24 months post-transplant. General study findings and limits: In two subjects, few donor cells limited the measurable donor-reactive repertoire.

The sequencing here drew on CD4+ T cells from blood, taken at the 22-month timepoint. The receptor was isolated from a human patient who received a liver transplant. A subset of T cells may come from the graft donor. The gene calls are TRBV13 and TRBJ2-3; D unclear. The CDR3 loop reads CASSSQFTDTQYF. CDR3 DNA sequence: TGTGCCAGCAGCTCACAATTCACAGATACGCAGTATTTT.